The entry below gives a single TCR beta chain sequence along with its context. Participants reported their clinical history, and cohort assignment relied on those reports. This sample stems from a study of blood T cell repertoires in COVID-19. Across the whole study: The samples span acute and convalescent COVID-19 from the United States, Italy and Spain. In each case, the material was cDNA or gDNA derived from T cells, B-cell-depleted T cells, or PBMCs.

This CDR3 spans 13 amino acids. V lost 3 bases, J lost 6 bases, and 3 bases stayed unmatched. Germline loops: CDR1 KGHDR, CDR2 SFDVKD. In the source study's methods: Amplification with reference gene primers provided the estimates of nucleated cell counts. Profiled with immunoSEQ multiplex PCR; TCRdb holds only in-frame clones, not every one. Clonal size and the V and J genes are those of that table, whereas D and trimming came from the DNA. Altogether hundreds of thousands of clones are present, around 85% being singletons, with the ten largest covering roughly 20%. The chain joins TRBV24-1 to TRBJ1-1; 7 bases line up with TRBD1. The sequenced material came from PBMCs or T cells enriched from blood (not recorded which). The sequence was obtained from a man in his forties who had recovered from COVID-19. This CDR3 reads CATSDPGTAEAFF. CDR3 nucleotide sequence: TGTGCCACCAGTGATCCGGGGACAGCTGAAGCTTTCTTT.